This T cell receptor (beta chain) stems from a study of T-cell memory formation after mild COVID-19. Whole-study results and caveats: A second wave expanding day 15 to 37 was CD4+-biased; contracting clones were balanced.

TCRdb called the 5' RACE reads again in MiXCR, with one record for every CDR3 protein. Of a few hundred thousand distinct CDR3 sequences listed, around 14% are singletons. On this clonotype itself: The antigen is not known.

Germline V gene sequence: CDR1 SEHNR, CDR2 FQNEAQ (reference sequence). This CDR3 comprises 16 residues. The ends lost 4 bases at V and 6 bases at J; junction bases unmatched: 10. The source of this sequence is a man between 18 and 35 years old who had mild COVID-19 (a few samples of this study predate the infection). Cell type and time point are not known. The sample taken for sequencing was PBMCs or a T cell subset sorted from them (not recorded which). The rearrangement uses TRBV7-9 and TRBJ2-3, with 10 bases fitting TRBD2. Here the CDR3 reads CASSYLAGASLDTQYF. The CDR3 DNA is TGTGCCAGCAGCTACCTAGCGGGGGCCTCTTTGGATACGCAGTATTTT. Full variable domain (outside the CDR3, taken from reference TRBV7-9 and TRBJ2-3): DTGVSQNPRHKITKRGQNVTFRCDPISEHNRLYWYRQTLGQGPEFLTYFQNEAQLEKSRLLSDRFSAERPKGSFSTLEIQRTEQGDSAMYLCASSYLAGASLDTQYFGPGTRLTVL.